This T cell receptor (beta chain) was obtained from a study of T cell responses to AZD1222 COVID-19 vaccine. Study context: Second-dose intervals of approximately 4 or approximately 12 weeks were pooled.

With 9 bases removed from V and 3 bases from J, the gap between germline ends came to 17 bases. The germline gives CDR1 SNHLY, CDR2 FYNNEI. This CDR3 spans 14 amino acids. The data were produced by immunoSEQ multiplex PCR, yet TCRdb's version contains in-frame clones alone and is incomplete. Among about 76,000 clones listed, more than 75% were seen once. A remark on this clone: Its antigen is unidentified.

The study, taken as a whole, reports: Recipients of AZD1222 seropositive at baseline numbered only 6 or 7. Spike as a whole was targeted by vaccine-associated CD4 TCRs, dominant at 160-218 and 743-854. Nearly half of spike-specific TCRs reportedly target variant regions that are unmutated in the B.1.351 and B.1.1.7 variants.

This receptor was taken from an adult in good health. The specimen was peripheral blood, collected on day 0 of AZD1222 vaccination. The rearrangement uses TRBV2 and TRBJ1-2; TRBD1 is a possible D gene (6 bases). The CDR3 protein is CASKMKGGDYGYTF. CDR3 coding DNA: TGTGCCAGTAAAATGAAAGGGGGGGACTATGGCTACACCTTC.